The rows below give T cell receptor beta chains drawn from one sample of a study of T cell changes during pregnancy in multiple sclerosis. Measured with immunoSEQ multiplex PCR; TCRdb has only the in-frame clones, and not every one. Of around 100,000 clones listed, around 90% are singletons. The source material was peripheral blood, sampled in the third trimester of pregnancy. These receptor sequences come from a female donor with multiple sclerosis, enrolled in a pregnancy study. Both conserved end residues are part of each CDR3. D genes are given only for firm matches. Size values are once, few and many counts, or a class for expanded clones, and some rows have none.

v_call,j_call,clone_size,d_call,cdr3_nt,cdr3_aa
TRBV15,TRBJ2-2,.,.,TGTGCCACCAGCAGAGATCCAAGGGGGACCGGGGAGCTGTTTTTT,CATSRDPRGTGELFF
TRBV27,TRBJ1-1,.,.,TGTGCCAGCAGTTCCCGGGTGAACACTGAAGCTTTCTTT,CASSSRVNTEAFF
TRBV5-1,TRBJ1-2,.,TRBD1,TGCGCCAGCAGCTTGGGTGATACAGGGGGCCGGTATGGCTACACCTTC,CASSLGDTGGRYGYTF
TRBV5-4,TRBJ1-1,.,.,TGTGCCAGCAGCCTTCTAACAGGGAAGTATTTGAACACTGAAGCTTTCTTT,CASSLLTGKYLNTEAFF
TRBV27,TRBJ2-7,.,.,TGTGCCAGCAGTTTGAGGCCCTCTAGCGAGCAGTACTTC,CASSLRPSSEQYF
TRBV19,TRBJ2-7,.,TRBD1,TGTGCCAGTAGTAGAAGGCAGGGGGCCTCCTACGAGCAGTACTTC,CASSRRQGASYEQYF
TRBV5-5,TRBJ2-7,.,TRBD2,TGTGCCAGCAGCTCTACTAGCGGGAACTACGAGCAGTACTTC,CASSSTSGNYEQYF
TRBV6-1,TRBJ2-7,.,TRBD1,TGTGCCAGCAGGACAGGGGTGCTCGCCTACGAGCAGTACTTC,CASRTGVLAYEQYF
TRBV19,TRBJ2-1,.,TRBD1,TGTGCCAGTAGTCCGGGACAGGGAGGAAACAATGAGCAGTTCTTC,CASSPGQGGNNEQFF
TRBV5-4,TRBJ2-2,.,TRBD2,TGTGCCAGCAGCTTGGCCGGGGGGGCCATCGGGGAGCTGTTTTTT,CASSLAGGAIGELFF
TRBV11-1,TRBJ2-6,.,TRBD1,TGTGCCAGCAGCTCGGGACAGGGGGTCTCCTCTGGGGCCAACGTCCTGACTTTC,CASSSGQGVSSGANVLTF
TRBV6-5,TRBJ2-5,.,.,TGTGCCAGCAGAGTCAGGGTCCAAGAGACCCAGTACTTC,CASRVRVQETQYF
TRBV5-5,TRBJ1-6,.,.,TGTGCCAGCAGCTTGGCCCTATTTAATTCACCCCTCCACTTT,CASSLALFNSPLHF
TRBV6-1,TRBJ1-1,.,.,TGTGCCAGCAGCGAAAATCCCAGGGTAGGAGACACTGAAGCTTTCTTT,CASSENPRVGDTEAFF
TRBV6-5,TRBJ2-7,.,.,TGTGCCAGCCGGGAAATCACCTCCTACGAGCAGTACTTC,CASREITSYEQYF
TRBV6-1,TRBJ2-3,.,.,TGTGCCAGCAGCTACAGGGGAGGCAGGGATACGCAGTATTTT,CASSYRGGRDTQYF
TRBV19,TRBJ2-7,.,TRBD1,TGTGCCAGCAGCCCGGGACAGGTTTCCTACGAGCAGTACTTC,CASSPGQVSYEQYF
TRBV9,TRBJ1-2,once,TRBD1,TGTGCCAGCAGCGCGGGACAGGGGAATGGCTACACCTTC,CASSAGQGNGYTF
TRBV13,TRBJ2-2,.,TRBD2,TGTGCCAGCAGCTTCGCCGGGAGGGCCGGGGAGCTGTTTTTT,CASSFAGRAGELFF
TRBV2,TRBJ1-1,.,.,TGTGCCAGCAGTGGACAGCGCACTGAAGCTTTCTTT,CASSGQRTEAFF
TRBV28,TRBJ2-1,.,TRBD2,TGTGCCAGCAGTTGGCCTTCAGCGGGAGGAAACAATGAGCAGTTCTTC,CASSWPSAGGNNEQFF
TRBV29-1,TRBJ2-7,.,TRBD2,TGCAGCGCCGTATCTAGCGGGAGCTACGAGCAGTACTTC,CSAVSSGSYEQYF
TRBV5-8,TRBJ1-3,.,.,TGTGCCAGCAGCCAGGGGAGCTCTGGAAACACCATATATTTT,CASSQGSSGNTIYF
TRBV9,TRBJ2-5,.,.,TGTGCCAGCAGCGTATACGGGGATCCAGAGACCCAGTACTTC,CASSVYGDPETQYF
TRBV2,TRBJ1-2,.,.,TGTGCCAGGGGAGGGCAGGATAATGGCTACACCTTC,CARGGQDNGYTF
TRBV28,TRBJ2-5,once,TRBD1,TGTGCCAGCAGTTTCGGACAGGGTCCGTACCAAGAGACCCAGTACTTC,CASSFGQGPYQETQYF
TRBV5-4,TRBJ2-7,.,.,TGTGCCAGCAGCTTGTCGGCGGGGAGCTCCTACGAGCAGTACTTC,CASSLSAGSSYEQYF
TRBV7-2,TRBJ2-7,.,TRBD2,TGTGCCAGCAGCTTAAGCGGGAGCTCGTACGAGCAGTACTTC,CASSLSGSSYEQYF
TRBV28,TRBJ2-3,.,TRBD1,TGTGCCAGCAGTTTGGGGGACAGGAGCACAGATACGCAGTATTTT,CASSLGDRSTDTQYF
TRBV7-3,TRBJ2-1,once,.,TGTGCCAGCAGCTCGAACAACAATGAGCAGTTCTTC,CASSSNNNEQFF
TRBV11-2,TRBJ2-7,.,TRBD2,TGTGCCAGCAGCCGAGATAGCGGGGGGCTACCCTACGAGCAGTACTTC,CASSRDSGGLPYEQYF
TRBV27,TRBJ1-2,.,.,TGTGCCAGCAGTCGTCCGGGTAACTATGGCTACACCTTC,CASSRPGNYGYTF
TRBV10-3,TRBJ1-5,.,TRBD1,TGTGCCATCAGTCCCGGGACAGGGGGCTCTAATAGCAATCAGCCCCAGCATTTT,CAISPGTGGSNSNQPQHF
TRBV5-1,TRBJ1-1,.,.,TGCGCCAGCAGCTTGGTGGCACCTGAGGGAGCTTTCTTT,CASSLVAPEGAFF
TRBV12-5,TRBJ2-3,once,TRBD1,TGTGCTAGTGGGTTTGGTAACGGGGACAGGCTTAGCACAGATACGCAGTATTTT,CASGFGNGDRLSTDTQYF
TRBV19,TRBJ1-5,.,.,TGTGCCAGTAGTGGGTCCGGGGGAAGCCAGCCCCAGCATTTT,CASSGSGGSQPQHF
TRBV19,TRBJ1-5,once,.,TGTGCCAGTAGTCCCCTCACTCAGGGAAATCAGCCCCAGCATTTT,CASSPLTQGNQPQHF
TRBV5-4,TRBJ2-7,.,TRBD2,TGTGCCAGCAGCTTGGCGGGCGGGGGGCGGTACGAGCAGTACTTC,CASSLAGGGRYEQYF
TRBV9,TRBJ2-3,.,TRBD2,TGTGCCAGCAGCGTAGAGGCGGGAGGGTTCACAGATACGCAGTATTTT,CASSVEAGGFTDTQYF
TRBV28,TRBJ1-5,.,.,TGTGCCAGCTGGCCGGCAGGGGATAGCAATCAGCCCCAGCATTTT,CASWPAGDSNQPQHF
TRBV11-2,TRBJ2-4,.,TRBD2,TGTGCCAGCAGCGTGACTAGCGGGAGGGTGGCCAAAAACATTCAGTACTTC,CASSVTSGRVAKNIQYF
TRBV2,TRBJ2-3,.,TRBD2,TGTGCCAGCAAGGCGGGGGGGGGAAGCACAGATACGCAGTATTTT,CASKAGGGSTDTQYF